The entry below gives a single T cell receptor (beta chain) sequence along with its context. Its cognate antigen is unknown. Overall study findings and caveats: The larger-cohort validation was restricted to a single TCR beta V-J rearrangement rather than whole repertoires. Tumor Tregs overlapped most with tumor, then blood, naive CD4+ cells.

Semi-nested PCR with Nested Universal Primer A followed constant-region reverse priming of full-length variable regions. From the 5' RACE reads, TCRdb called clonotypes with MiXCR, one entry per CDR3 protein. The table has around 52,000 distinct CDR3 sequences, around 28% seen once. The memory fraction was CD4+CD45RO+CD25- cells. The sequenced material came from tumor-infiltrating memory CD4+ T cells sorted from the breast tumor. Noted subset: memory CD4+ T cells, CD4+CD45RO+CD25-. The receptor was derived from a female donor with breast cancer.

The CDR3, as DNA: TGTGCCAGCAGCTCAACCCAGGTGGCCGGGGAGCTGTTTTTT. Translating gives CASSSTQVAGELFF. The genes are TRBV12-3 or TRBV12-4 and TRBJ2-2; no reliable D call. V was shortened by 6 bases and J by 6 bases, with 14 bases between the two germline ends. The CDR3 contains 14 residues.